Below are 27 T cell receptor beta chains sequenced from a single sample in a study of T cell responses to AZD1222 COVID-19 vaccine. Repertoires were generated with immunoSEQ multiplex PCR, while TCRdb's copy carries only in-frame clones and drops some. The data show approximately 120,000 clones, roughly nine tenths seen once. The sequencing here drew on peripheral blood, taken on day 0 of AZD1222 vaccination. The receptors derive from an adult in good health.

The chain has TRBV6-1 and TRBJ1-2; 10 bases align to TRBD1. The CDR3 runs to 14 residues. The germline V gene has CDR1 MNHNS and CDR2 SASEGT. The V gene end was trimmed by 1 base and the J gene end by 14 bases; junction bases not matched to a gene: 10. The CDR3 loop is CASSEGWDRGWVTF. The CDR3 DNA follows: TGTGCCAGCAGTGAAGGTTGGGACAGGGGCTGGGTTACCTTC.

The chain recombines TRBV7-2 with TRBJ2-5; TRBD2 aligns across 9 bases. The V gene's germline CDR1 is SGHTA and CDR2 FQGNSA. The CDR3 contains 14 residues. V lost 4 bases, J lost 7 bases, and 7 bases stayed unmatched. This chain's CDR3 is CASSSERGAGTQYF. Written as DNA, the CDR3 is TGTGCCAGCAGCTCCGAGCGGGGGGCGGGGACCCAGTACTTC.

This clone was counted a single time. The chain recombines TRBV7-9 with TRBJ2-1; D is ambiguous. This CDR3 comprises 14 residues. Germline CDR1 and CDR2: SEHNR and FQNEAQ (reference sequence). The germline V and J ends were trimmed by 4 bases and 9 bases, with 16 bases remaining between them. This CDR3 is CASSSSTASGEQFF. For the CDR3, the DNA is TGTGCCAGCAGCTCTTCAACCGCCTCGGGTGAGCAGTTCTTC.

The gene calls are TRBV5-4 and TRBJ2-1, with TRBD2 matching over 10 bases. With 0 bases clipped from V and 5 bases from J, the junction kept 11 bases outside the gene matches. CDR3 length: 18 residues. Germline values: CDR1 SGHNT, CDR2 YYREEE (reference sequence). CDR3: CASSLDPRERGGNNEQFF. The CDR3 DNA sequence: TGTGCCAGCAGCTTGGACCCTCGTGAGCGGGGGGGAAACAATGAGCAGTTCTTC.

The chain couples TRBV12-5 to TRBJ2-1, with D possibly TRBD1 on 6 matching bases. Germline V gene data show CDR1 as LGHNT and CDR2 as FRNRAP. The CDR3 runs to 14 residues. V was cut by 7 bases and J by 8 bases, with 18 bases left in between. CDR3 bases: TGTGCTAGTGCTTCCGGGACATCTCGGGATGAGCAGTTCTTC. This translates into CASASGTSRDEQFF. The entire variable domain, with the rest obtained from reference TRBV12-5 and TRBJ2-1, is as follows: DARVTQTPRHKVTEMGQEVTMRCQPILGHNTVFWYRQTMMQGLELLAYFRNRAPLDDSGMPKDRFSAEMPDATLATLKIQPSEPRDSAVYFCASASGTSRDEQFFGPGTRLTVL.

The rearrangement joins TRBV18 to TRBJ1-2, with TRBD1 identical over 12 bases. The CDR3 contains 15 residues. The J segment lost 4 bases and the V segment lost 3 bases, leaving 3 bases of the junction unmatched. Germline V gene sequence: CDR1 KGHSH, CDR2 LQKENI. The CDR3 sequence: CASSPGTGGGYGYTF. The DNA of the CDR3 is TGTGCCAGCTCACCGGGGACAGGGGGCGGCTATGGCTACACCTTC.

This chain links TRBV24-1 with TRBJ1-5; TRBD1 aligns across 12 bases. Germline CDR1 KGHDR, CDR2 SFDVKD. The CDR3 runs 16 residues. Trimming at V came to 2 bases and at J to 4 bases, leaving 2 bases not matched to a gene. The CDR3 DNA sequence: TGTGCCACCAGTGATTGGGGACAGGGGGCAAATCAGCCCCAGCATTTT. The encoded protein is CATSDWGQGANQPQHF.

The chain recombines TRBV4-1 with TRBJ1-2; 11 bases line up with TRBD1. Trimming cost V 0 bases and J 7 bases; bases outside gene matches: 4. The CDR3 has 15 residues. The germline gives CDR1 MGHRA, CDR2 YSYEKL. The CDR3 is CASSQDGQGASGYTF. In DNA, the CDR3 is TGCGCCAGCAGCCAAGATGGACAGGGGGCGAGTGGCTACACCTTC.

The V gene is TRBV9, the J gene TRBJ2-1, with D possibly being TRBD2 (6 bases). V was pared by 4 bases and J by 3 bases, with 20 bases between. In germline, CDR1 is SGDLS, CDR2 YYNGEE. The CDR3 extends over 17 amino acids. DNA for the CDR3: TGTGCCAGCAGCCCCCATGAGAGTTTGCGGGACTACAATGAGCAGTTCTTC. It codes for CASSPHESLRDYNEQFF. The whole variable domain, remainder taken from reference TRBV9 and TRBJ2-1, is DSGVTQTPKHLITATGQRVTLRCSPRSGDLSVYWYQQSLDQGLQFLIQYYNGEERAKGNILERFSAQQFPDLHSELNLSSLELGDSALYFCASSPHESLRDYNEQFFGPGTRLTVL.

V is TRBV3-1 (or the pseudogene TRBV3-2) and J is TRBJ1-4; 7 bases are shared with TRBD1. The germline CDR1 and CDR2 sequences are LGHDT and YNNKEL (reference sequence). There are 15 residues in the CDR3. V lost 5 bases and J lost 11; bases outside the gene matches: 14. The CDR3 sequence: CASSIGTDLRGKLFF. In nucleotides, the CDR3 is TGTGCCAGCAGCATCGGGACAGACTTGAGGGGGAAACTGTTTTTT.

This sequence joins TRBV7-9 and TRBJ1-5; possible D gene TRBD1, 5 bases. This CDR3 is 16 amino acids long. The germline CDR1 and CDR2 sequences are SEHNR and FQNEAQ (reference sequence). The V end was cut by 1 base, the J end by 3 bases, with 13 bases between. CDR3 DNA: TGTGCCAGCAGCTTAGGGGGAGCCAGGGTCAATCAGCCCCAGCATTTT. Its translation: CASSLGGARVNQPQHF. Combining the CDR3 with reference TRBV7-9 and TRBJ1-5 gives the whole variable domain DTGVSQNPRHKITKRGQNVTFRCDPISEHNRLYWYRQTLGQGPEFLTYFQNEAQLEKSRLLSDRFSAERPKGSFSTLEIQRTEQGDSAMYLCASSLGGARVNQPQHFGDGTRLSIL.

The V and J genes are TRBV27 and TRBJ1-2; 7 positions agree with TRBD1. Per germline, CDR1 MNHEY and CDR2 SMNVEV (reference sequence). The CDR3 spans 16 residues. V was pared by 5 bases and J by 1 base, with 10 bases of the junction left unmatched. CDR3 loop: CASSLDRQGGNYGYTF. The CDR3 nucleotides read TGTGCCAGCAGTCTCGACCGACAGGGTGGTAACTATGGCTACACCTTC.

The gene calls are TRBV5-6 and TRBJ1-3, with 8 bases lining up with TRBD1. This CDR3 region has 17 residues. Germline V gene lookup returns CDR1 SGHDT and CDR2 YYEEEE. The ends lost 4 bases at V and 0 bases at J; junction bases unmatched: 9. CDR3 in amino acids: CASSRIGTGNSGNTIYF. The CDR3 DNA follows: TGTGCCAGCAGCCGGATAGGGACAGGAAACTCTGGAAACACCATATATTTT.

This clone was seen a handful of times. This chain uses TRBV11-2 with TRBJ1-2; D gene uncertain. Germline assignment: CDR1 SGHAT and CDR2 FQNNGV. The CDR3 runs to 16 residues. The V gene lost 3 bases and the J gene lost 6 bases, with 20 bases spanning the gap. CDR3 coding DNA: TGTGCCAGCAGCTTTAGTACAGCACCTATGTCTGATGGCTACACCTTC. Its translation: CASSFSTAPMSDGYTF.

The chain combines TRBV5-1 with TRBJ1-1; unclear D gene. The CDR3 is 13 amino acids. V shed 0 bases and J shed 3 bases, with 6 bases lying between them. Germline V CDR1 and CDR2: SGHRS, YFSETQ. Here the CDR3 reads CASSLASDTEAFF. DNA for the CDR3: TGCGCCAGCAGCTTGGCCTCTGACACTGAAGCTTTCTTT.

The genes are TRBV9 and TRBJ1-2; TRBD1 agrees at 8 bases. The length of the CDR3 is 13 residues. Germline V gives CDR1 SGDLS, CDR2 YYNGEE. Unmatched junction bases numbered 3, after V lost 4 bases and J lost 4 bases. The CDR3 DNA follows: TGTGCCAGCAGCAGGGACAGGTCCTATGGCTACACCTTC. This gives the protein CASSRDRSYGYTF.

V is TRBV21-1 and J is TRBJ2-7; whether TRBD2, the table's D call, matches the DNA was not checked. TRBV21-1 is flagged as a pseudogene. The CDR3 covers 16 residues. The chain's CDR3 is CASSTTDAGSSYEQYF. DNA for the CDR3: TGTGCCAGCAGCACTACGGACGCGGGAAGCTCCTACGAGCAGTACTTC.

This chain links TRBV2 with TRBJ1-6; D unresolved. Trimming shortened V by 0 bases and J by 7 bases, and 10 bases separated the two germline ends. Germline CDR1 is SNHLY and CDR2 is FYNNEI. There are 15 residues in the CDR3. Here the CDR3 DNA reads TGTGCCAGCAGTGAAGCCCCAATAATCAATTCACCCCTCCACTTT. It specifies CASSEAPIINSPLHF.

The J gene is TRBJ1-1, the V gene TRBV7-2, with D possibly matching TRBD1 (6 bases). Trimming took 6 bases from V and 5 from J, leaving 16 bases between them. CDR3 length: 14 residues. Germline V gene sequence: CDR1 SGHTA, CDR2 FQGNSA. The DNA for the CDR3 is TGTGCCAGCAGGATAGGGGGGGTGGGAACTGAAGCTTTCTTT. It is translated as CASRIGGVGTEAFF.

V and J are TRBV30 and TRBJ1-5; 7 nucleotides match TRBD1. Germline V lookup: CDR1 GTSNPN, CDR2 SVGIG (reference sequence). Trimming removed 0 bases from V and 5 bases from J; junction bases left unmatched: 7. The CDR3 spans 15 residues. CDR3 sequence reads: CAWSVPGTADQPQHF. The CDR3 coding sequence is TGTGCCTGGAGTGTACCCGGGACAGCCGATCAGCCCCAGCATTTT.

This clone was counted only a few times. This chain uses TRBV19 with TRBJ1-1, with 7 bases identical to TRBD1. J lost 3 bases, V lost 10 bases, and 14 bases had no gene match. Per germline, CDR1 LNHDA and CDR2 SQIVND (reference sequence). The CDR3 is made up of 15 amino acids. The CDR3 sequence is CANKRLAGGHTEAFF. The CDR3 DNA follows: TGTGCCAACAAGAGGCTCGCAGGGGGTCACACTGAAGCTTTCTTT.

V gene TRBV6-2 or TRBV6-3 combines with J gene TRBJ1-2, with no clear D. CDR3 size: 12 residues. Trimming took 2 bases from V and 4 from J, leaving 5 bases between them. Germline assignment: CDR1 MNHEY and CDR2 SVGEGT. The CDR3 sequence: CASSYTTYGYTF. Written as DNA, the CDR3 is TGTGCCAGCAGTTACACTACCTATGGCTACACCTTC.

The chain carries TRBV25-1 and TRBJ2-1, with TRBD1 as a possible D gene (6 bases). Trimming removed 4 bases at V and 5 bases at J, with 18 bases between. The CDR3 is made up of 16 amino acids. Germline V gives CDR1 MGHDK, CDR2 SYGVNS. The CDR3, as DNA: TGTGCCAGCAGTGTACAGGGCCATCGTTCCCACAATGAGCAGTTCTTC. Protein product: CASSVQGHRSHNEQFF.

This sequence joins TRBV21-1 and TRBJ2-7; TRBD2 is the table's D call, not checked against the DNA. TRBV21-1 is a pseudogene. CDR3 length: 15 residues. The CDR3 here is CASSKLGGSSYEQYF. The CDR3 region has the DNA TGTGCCAGCAGCAAACTAGGCGGGAGCTCCTACGAGCAGTACTTC.

For this clone: At the DNA level, this CDR3 is encoded by other sequences in the same sample as well. V usage is TRBV6-1 and J usage is TRBJ1-2; no clear D gene. CDR1 and CDR2 from the germline V gene are MNHNS and SASEGT. Trimming removed 1 base at V and 2 bases at J, with 8 bases between. The CDR3 spans 14 residues. DNA for the CDR3: TGTGCCAGCAGTGAAGGGACCGAAAACTATGGCTACACCTTC. It yields the protein CASSEGTENYGYTF.

This sequence joins TRBV9 and TRBJ2-1, with 14 bases aligning to TRBD2. This CDR3 is built from 16 residues. The ends lost 4 bases at V and 7 bases at J; junction bases unmatched: 7. The germline gives CDR1 SGDLS, CDR2 YYNGEE. CDR3: CASSFGTSGSRNEQFF. The CDR3 DNA sequence: TGTGCCAGCAGCTTTGGGACTAGCGGGAGTAGAAATGAGCAGTTCTTC.

The rearrangement joins TRBV7-2 to TRBJ1-5; D perhaps matches TRBD1 (5 bases). Germline V gene sequence: CDR1 SGHTA, CDR2 FQGNSA. V was cut by 2 bases and J by 8 bases, with 16 bases left in between. This CDR3 comprises 15 residues. The CDR3 is CASSLSGAGSEPQHF. CDR3 DNA: TGTGCCAGCAGCTTATCTGGGGCGGGTTCTGAGCCCCAGCATTTT.